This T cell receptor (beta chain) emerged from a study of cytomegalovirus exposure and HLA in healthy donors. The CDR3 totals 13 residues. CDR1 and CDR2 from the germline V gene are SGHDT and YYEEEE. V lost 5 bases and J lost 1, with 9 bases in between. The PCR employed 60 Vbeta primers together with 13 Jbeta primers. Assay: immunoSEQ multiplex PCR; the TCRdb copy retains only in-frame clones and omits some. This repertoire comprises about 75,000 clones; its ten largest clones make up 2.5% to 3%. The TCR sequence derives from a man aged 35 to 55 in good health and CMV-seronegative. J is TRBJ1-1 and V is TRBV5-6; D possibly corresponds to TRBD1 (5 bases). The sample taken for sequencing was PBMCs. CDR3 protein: CASRAGQNTEAFF. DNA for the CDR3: TGTGCCAGCAGGGCTGGACAGAACACTGAAGCTTTCTTT. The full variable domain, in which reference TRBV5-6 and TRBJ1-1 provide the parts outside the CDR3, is DAGVTQSPTHLIKTRGQQVTLRCSPKSGHDTVSWYQQALGQGPQFIFQYYEEEERQRGNFPDRFSGHQFPNYSSELNVNALLLGDSALYLCASRAGQNTEAFFGQGTRLTVV.